A selection of T cell receptor beta chains follows, all from one sample in a study of cytomegalovirus exposure and HLA in healthy donors. Some clones are missing from TCRdb's copy, which holds only in-frame ones; the method was immunoSEQ multiplex PCR. This sample has some 140,000 clones, with more than 70% found just once. The specimen was PBMCs. The origin of the receptors is a man in his fifties or sixties in good health and CMV-seropositive. Both conserved end residues are part of each CDR3. D genes are given only for firm matches. Where a row states a size, it is once, few, many or the class of an expanded clone; other rows omit it.

cdr3_length | d_call | clone_size | j_call | v_call | cdr3_aa | cdr3_nt
14 | - | few | TRBJ2-7 | TRBV2 | CASVGGQSDYEQYF | TGTGCCAGCGTGGGGGGACAGTCTGACTACGAGCAGTACTTC
14 | TRBD1 | - | TRBJ1-2 | TRBV15 | CATSRDRGLSGYTF | TGTGCCACCAGCAGGGACAGGGGGCTAAGTGGCTACACCTTC
14 | - | - | TRBJ1-4 | TRBV6-1 | CASREISLAEKLFF | TGTGCCAGCAGAGAAATTTCGCTGGCCGAAAAACTGTTTTTT
16 | TRBD2 | - | TRBJ2-1 | TRBV10-3 | CAISEVGAGGVNEQFF | TGTGCCATCAGTGAGGTGGGAGCGGGAGGGGTCAATGAGCAGTTCTTC
14 | TRBD1 | few | TRBJ1-1 | TRBV6-5 | CASTAGQGMTEAFF | TGTGCCAGCACCGCGGGACAGGGAATGACTGAAGCTTTCTTT
14 | - | - | TRBJ2-1 | TRBV5-4 | CASSQVGVYNEQFF | TGTGCCAGCAGCCAAGTAGGGGTCTACAATGAGCAGTTCTTC
15 | - | few | TRBJ2-2 | TRBV19 | CATRPWNSYTGELFF | TGTGCCACCCGCCCCTGGAACAGCTACACCGGGGAGCTGTTTTTT
17 | - | - | TRBJ2-7 | TRBV27 | CASSSPGRRDRGYEQYF | TGTGCCAGCAGTTCCCCGGGTAGGCGGGACAGAGGTTACGAGCAGTACTTC
12 | - | once | TRBJ1-2 | TRBV5-1 | CASRTTGYGYTF | TGCGCCAGCAGGACAACAGGTTATGGCTACACCTTC
14 | TRBD1 | once | TRBJ2-5 | TRBV5-4 | CASSPGTEQETQYF | TGTGCCAGCAGCCCCGGGACAGAACAAGAGACCCAGTACTTC
15 | TRBD1 | - | TRBJ1-4 | TRBV5-1 | CASSWGDRDNEKLFF | TGCGCCAGCAGCTGGGGAGACAGGGATAATGAAAAACTGTTTTTT
16 | - | - | TRBJ2-2 | TRBV27 | CASSRRHGTNTGELFF | TGTGCCAGCAGCCGCCGCCACGGGACGAACACCGGGGAGCTGTTTTTT
12 | - | - | TRBJ1-1 | TRBV29-1 | CSVGDMNTEAFF | TGCAGCGTGGGCGACATGAACACTGAAGCTTTCTTT
15 | - | - | TRBJ1-1 | TRBV29-1 | CSVDPRGLATTEAFF | TGCAGCGTGGACCCCAGGGGACTAGCCACCACTGAAGCTTTCTTT
17 | TRBD1 | - | TRBJ1-3 | TRBV4-3 | CASSQDTTGSPGNTIYF | TGCGCCAGCAGCCAAGATACGACAGGGTCGCCTGGAAACACCATATATTTT
17 | - | - | TRBJ2-7 | TRBV4-1 | CASSQDARDKGDYEQYF | TGCGCCAGCAGCCAAGATGCCAGGGACAAGGGGGACTACGAGCAGTACTTC
13 | TRBD1 | - | TRBJ1-2 | TRBV14 | CASSPGQNYGYTF | TGTGCCAGCAGCCCGGGACAGAACTATGGCTACACCTTC
12 | - | - | TRBJ2-1 | TRBV11-1 | CASSPEVNRLFF | TGTGCCAGCAGCCCCGAAGTAAATCGACTGTTCTTC
15 | - | many | TRBJ2-1 | TRBV4-1 | CASSQVPTIYNEQFF | TGCGCCAGCAGCCAAGTTCCGACTATCTACAATGAGCAGTTCTTC
14 | TRBD1 | few | TRBJ2-5 | TRBV5-1 | CASSLRDSQETQYF | TGCGCCAGCAGCTTGAGGGACAGCCAAGAGACCCAGTACTTC
15 | - | few | TRBJ1-1 | TRBV9 | CASSVGGGLNTEAFF | TGTGCCAGCAGCGTAGGGGGGGGGCTGAACACTGAAGCTTTCTTT
14 | - | few | TRBJ2-7 | TRBV6-6 | CASSYAGSQKEEYF | TGTGCCAGCAGTTACGCCGGGAGCCAGAAAGAGGAGTACTTC
14 | - | - | TRBJ2-5 | TRBV7-6 | CASSPLYGQETQYF | TGTGCCAGCAGCCCACTTTACGGGCAAGAGACCCAGTACTTC
15 | - | - | TRBJ2-3 | TRBV11-3 | CASSLGAAHTDTQYF | TGTGCCAGCAGCTTAGGAGCGGCCCACACAGATACGCAGTATTTT
14 | - | once | TRBJ1-1 | TRBV7-9 | CASSLVGRNTEAFF | TGTGCCAGCAGCTTAGTAGGGAGGAACACTGAAGCTTTCTTT
12 | - | - | TRBJ2-1 | TRBV5-1 | CASSLAGNEQFF | TGCGCCAGCAGCTTGGCCGGCAATGAGCAGTTCTTC
14 | - | - | TRBJ1-2 | TRBV5-1 | CASSPTGESYGYTF | TGCGCCAGCAGCCCGACAGGAGAATCCTATGGCTACACCTTC
15 | - | - | TRBJ2-5 | TRBV11-3 | CASSLGSTAQETQYF | TGTGCCAGCAGCTTAGGCTCTACCGCCCAAGAGACCCAGTACTTC
13 | - | - | TRBJ2-5 | TRBV6-1 | CASRQMSQETQYF | TGTGCCAGCAGACAGATGTCCCAAGAGACCCAGTACTTC
12 | - | - | TRBJ2-1 | TRBV7-2 | CASSFQGNEQFF | TGTGCCAGCAGCTTTCAGGGCAATGAGCAGTTCTTC
16 | TRBD1 | once | TRBJ1-1 | TRBV18 | CASSPIPQGASAEAFF | TGTGCCAGCTCACCGATACCCCAGGGGGCGAGTGCTGAAGCTTTCTTT
13 | - | - | TRBJ1-2 | TRBV19 | CASSIGRPYGYTF | TGTGCCAGTAGTATAGGCAGGCCGTATGGCTACACCTTC
15 | - | - | TRBJ1-6 | TRBV7-2 | CASSLVGQINSPLHF | TGTGCCAGCAGCTTAGTAGGACAGATTAATTCACCCCTCCACTTT
17 | TRBD1 | few | TRBJ1-1 | TRBV4-3 | CASSQRLGQGGGTEAFF | TGCGCCAGCAGCCAACGGCTGGGACAGGGAGGAGGCACTGAAGCTTTCTTT
16 | - | - | TRBJ2-1 | TRBV2 | CASSDNIGQRIGEQFF | TGTGCCAGCAGTGACAACATCGGACAGAGAATAGGTGAGCAGTTCTTC
12 | - | few | TRBJ1-1 | TRBV5-4 | CASSFGNTEAFF | TGTGCCAGCAGCTTCGGGAACACTGAAGCTTTCTTT
19 | TRBD2 | - | TRBJ2-3 | TRBV5-4 | CASSLTKFVAGVVTDTQYF | TGTGCCAGCAGCCTCACAAAGTTCGTAGCGGGAGTAGTGACAGATACGCAGTATTTT
15 | TRBD2 | - | TRBJ2-7 | TRBV19 | CASSIQAGGRYEQYF | TGTGCCAGTAGTATCCAAGCGGGAGGGCGGTACGAGCAGTACTTC
12 | - | - | TRBJ1-1 | TRBV5-1 | CASSLGSTEAFF | TGCGCCAGCAGCTTGGGCAGCACTGAAGCTTTCTTT
15 | TRBD1 | once | TRBJ1-4 | TRBV4-2 | CASRPTGGEVEKLFF | TGTGCCAGCAGGCCCACAGGGGGCGAGGTTGAAAAACTGTTTTTT
13 | - | - | TRBJ1-5 | TRBV6-1 | CASSDSGNQPQHF | TGTGCCAGCAGTGACTCAGGGAACCAGCCCCAGCATTTT
17 | TRBD1 | - | TRBJ2-1 | TRBV5-1 | CASSLGGQGLSYNEQFF | TGCGCCAGCAGCTTGGGGGGACAGGGTCTCTCCTACAATGAGCAGTTCTTC
15 | - | - | TRBJ2-1 | TRBV27 | CASRKPSTGSGEQFF | TGTGCCAGCAGAAAACCTTCTACAGGGTCCGGTGAGCAGTTCTTC
15 | TRBD1 | few | TRBJ1-2 | TRBV4-1 | CASSPAGQASYGYTF | TGCGCCAGCAGCCCGGCGGGACAGGCGAGCTATGGCTACACCTTC
12 | - | once | TRBJ2-3 | TRBV5-1 | CASSWQSDTQYF | TGCGCCAGCAGCTGGCAGTCAGATACGCAGTATTTT
15 | TRBD2 | - | TRBJ2-7 | TRBV7-2 | CASSPRGAGGYEQYF | TGTGCCAGCAGCCCCCGCGGGGCGGGAGGCTACGAGCAGTACTTC
15 | - | - | TRBJ2-2 | TRBV5-1 | CASSSRGVNTGELFF | TGCGCCAGCAGCTCCAGAGGTGTGAACACCGGGGAGCTGTTTTTT
15 | - | - | TRBJ2-2 | TRBV5-1 | CASSLDGSGTGELFF | TGCGCCAGCAGCTTGGATGGGAGCGGGACCGGGGAGCTGTTTTTT
15 | - | - | TRBJ1-2 | TRBV5-6 | CASSFPPPRDYGYTF | TGTGCCAGCAGCTTCCCTCCACCCCGGGACTATGGCTACACCTTC
18 | TRBD1 | - | TRBJ1-2 | TRBV4-1 | CASSQENRGQGVYYGYTF | TGCGCCAGCAGCCAAGAAAATCGGGGACAGGGGGTCTACTATGGCTACACCTTC
13 | - | few | TRBJ2-5 | TRBV5-6 | CASSLLPGETQYF | TGTGCCAGCAGCTTGTTGCCGGGAGAGACCCAGTACTTC
15 | TRBD1 | - | TRBJ2-1 | TRBV2 | CASRDPGQNNNEQFF | TGTGCCAGCAGAGATCCGGGACAGAATAACAATGAGCAGTTCTTC
16 | - | - | TRBJ1-2 | TRBV7-2 | CASSAGTHFINYGYTF | TGTGCCAGCAGCGCCGGGACACACTTCATTAACTATGGCTACACCTTC
14 | - | few | TRBJ2-5 | TRBV5-1 | CASSWDPGGETQYF | TGCGCCAGCAGCTGGGACCCAGGGGGGGAGACCCAGTACTTC